This is a list of T cell receptor beta chains from one sample in a study of blood T cells in healthy people across ages. TCRdb independently ran MiXCR on the 5' RACE reads; one entry per CDR3 protein. Among 650,000 to 950,000 distinct CDR3 sequences listed, around 43% were seen once. Sequenced material: blood. The origin of the receptors is a man aged 55 to 70 in good health. Each CDR3 is given with its conserved first and last residue. The D gene is left open where the match is weak. Rows may omit the clone size; those that give it use once, few, many or a size class.

TRBJ2-1 . TRBV4-3 many CASSQEQGNTRQFF TGCGCCAGCAGCCAAGAACAGGGAAATACTAGGCAGTTCTTC
TRBJ1-1 . TRBV4-1 once CASMGLNTEAFF TGCGCCAGTATGGGGTTGAACACTGAAGCTTTCTTT
TRBJ1-2 . TRBV4-3 few CASSQVLVDPSSGYTF TGCGCCAGCAGCCAAGTCTTAGTGGACCCGAGTAGTGGCTACACCTTC
TRBJ2-7 TRBD1 TRBV5-6 . CASSTYLGTGGRFYEQYF TGTGCCAGCAGCACGTACCTGGGGACAGGGGGCCGATTCTACGAGCAGTACTTC
TRBJ2-1 . TRBV4-1 . CASTRSERRENEQFF TGCGCCAGCACCAGGTCCGAGCGGAGAGAAAATGAGCAGTTCTTC
TRBJ2-3 . TRBV9 . CASSPTSRRGDTQYF TGTGCCAGCAGCCCCACATCCCGGCGAGGGGATACGCAGTATTTT
TRBJ1-6 TRBD1 TRBV20-1 . CSAKSGQNNSPLHF TGCAGTGCTAAATCGGGACAGAATAATTCACCCCTCCACTTT
TRBJ1-6 TRBD1 TRBV9 . CASSGRDRGPNSPLHF TGTGCCAGCAGCGGTCGGGACAGGGGGCCCAATTCACCCCTCCACTTT
TRBJ2-5 . TRBV2 . CASSEAHSGETQYF TGTGCCAGCAGTGAAGCTCACTCCGGGGAGACCCAGTACTTC
TRBJ2-7 . TRBV5-1 . CASSMDAYEQYF TGCGCCAGCAGCATGGATGCCTACGAGCAGTACTTC
TRBJ1-2 . TRBV12-3/TRBV12-4 . CASSDTRTHRSYGYTF TGTGCCAGCAGCGATACAAGGACGCACCGGAGCTATGGCTACACCTTC
TRBJ2-5 . TRBV7-6 . CASSLGQGPISGPETQYF TGTGCCAGCAGCTTAGGGCAGGGTCCAATATCTGGGCCAGAGACCCAGTACTTC
TRBJ2-5 . TRBV20-1 . CSAPAGAQETQYF TGCAGTGCTCCCGCGGGGGCCCAAGAGACCCAGTACTTC
TRBJ2-6 TRBD2 TRBV5-1 . CASSSGDAGAGANVLTF TGCGCCAGCAGCTCGGGAGACGCGGGGGCTGGGGCCAACGTCCTGACTTTC
TRBJ2-5 . TRBV6-6 once CAQEGAWREQYF TGTGCCCAAGAAGGGGCCTGGAGAGAGCAGTACTTC
TRBJ2-5 . TRBV20-1 few CSARDRSRGETQYF TGCAGTGCTAGAGATAGGTCTCGCGGAGAGACCCAGTACTTC
TRBJ2-1 TRBD2 TRBV20-1 few CSAGTSGSSYNEQFF TGCAGTGCTGGGACTAGCGGGAGCTCCTACAATGAGCAGTTCTTC
TRBJ2-3 TRBD2 TRBV4-3 . CASSSGVGGAADTQYF TGCGCCAGCAGCTCCGGGGTCGGGGGGGCAGCAGATACGCAGTATTTT
TRBJ1-2 . TRBV20-1 . CSAGSSPGEANYGYTF TGCAGTGCGGGCAGTAGTCCCGGCGAGGCTAACTATGGCTACACCTTC
TRBJ2-5 . TRBV5-6 few CASSFVGTQETQYF TGTGCCAGCAGCTTTGTCGGAACCCAAGAGACCCAGTACTTC
TRBJ2-7 . TRBV5-6 few CASSLLQGTLAYEQYF TGTGCCAGCAGCTTACTCCAGGGGACTTTGGCCTACGAGCAGTACTTC
TRBJ1-6 . TRBV9 . CASSTDLGASPLHF TGTGCCAGCAGTACCGACTTGGGGGCTTCACCCCTCCACTTT
TRBJ2-5 . TRBV3-1 . CASSLENRIQETQYF TGTGCCAGCAGCCTTGAGAATCGGATCCAAGAGACCCAGTACTTC
TRBJ2-1 TRBD2 TRBV20-1 once CSARERRIAGATNEQFF TGCAGTGCTAGAGAAAGACGGATAGCGGGAGCTACCAATGAGCAGTTCTTC
TRBJ1-4 . TRBV9 . CASSVGDSSNEKLFF TGTGCCAGCAGCGTAGGTGACAGCTCTAATGAAAAACTGTTTTTT
TRBJ1-6 . TRBV20-1 once CSARIEPWDSPLHF TGCAGTGCTAGAATCGAGCCTTGGGATTCACCCCTCCACTTT
TRBJ2-1 TRBD2 TRBV20-1 . CSARDSPGGLDNEQFF TGCAGTGCTAGAGATTCGCCGGGGGGGCTAGACAATGAGCAGTTCTTC
TRBJ2-7 . TRBV6-6 few CASTNPEGGSYEQYF TGTGCCAGCACCAACCCAGAGGGCGGGTCCTACGAGCAGTACTTC